A selection of T cell receptor beta chains follows, all from one sample in a study of blood T cell repertoires in COVID-19. Sequencing used immunoSEQ multiplex PCR; TCRdb keeps in-frame clones, though not all of them. This table has approximately 90,000 clones, about nine tenths appearing once. Source material: peripheral blood. These receptors originate from a man in his 60s with acute or convalescent COVID-19. Both conserved end residues are part of each CDR3. The order of the fields is J gene, D gene, V gene, CDR3 protein. A D gene is named only where the DNA matches it firmly.

>TRBJ2-3|TRBD2|TRBV7-2
CASSPFERGFPDTQYF
>TRBJ2-7|TRBD1|TRBV19
CASSSLDGTGLYEQYF
>TRBJ2-5|TRBD2|TRBV27
CASSDYPGLAGRETQYF
>TRBJ1-2|TRBD1|TRBV6-6
CASSSNRGSVYGYTF
>TRBJ1-2|TRBD1|TRBV19
CASSGGQGHSRGYTF
>TRBJ1-6|NA|TRBV19
CASSVTGTPNSPLHF
>TRBJ1-3|NA|TRBV18
CASSPGAALNTIYF
>TRBJ2-1|NA|TRBV7-7
CASSLRLGGGASYNEQFF
>TRBJ2-7|TRBD2|TRBV28
CASSSPGGARNYEQYF
>TRBJ2-3|NA|TRBV7-9
CASSLAAGSTDTQYF
>TRBJ2-1|TRBD2|TRBV7-9
CATPGAGWAYNEQFF
>TRBJ2-2|NA|TRBV6-5
CASSQLPRNTGELFF
>TRBJ1-5|NA|TRBV6-5
CASKTGFQPQHF
>TRBJ2-7|TRBD1|TRBV4-2
CASSQAGTDSYEQYF
>TRBJ2-3|NA|TRBV25-1
CASSELASTDTQYF
>TRBJ1-1|NA|TRBV5-4
CASSGAESMNTEAFF
>TRBJ1-2|NA|TRBV6-5
CASLRDNSYGYTF
>TRBJ1-5|NA|TRBV20-1
CSASYSRGYQPQHF
>TRBJ1-3|NA|TRBV7-9
CASRITANSGNTIYF
>TRBJ1-3|NA|TRBV5-1
CASSSSGSVRGNTIYF
>TRBJ1-5|NA|TRBV6-1
CASSDRNSNQPQHF
>TRBJ2-7|NA|TRBV7-2
CASSLGAGIAYEQYF
>TRBJ1-3|NA|TRBV7-2
CATGTEGNTIYF